These T cell receptor beta chains were read from a single sample in a study of beta chain features in type 1 diabetes. TCRdb's table, derived via immunoSEQ multiplex PCR, lists solely in-frame clones and lacks some. The data show 100,000 to 150,000 clones, approximately 15% seen once. The sample consisted of central memory CD4+ T cells from blood. These receptors were taken from a man younger than 35 with type 1 diabetes. CDR3s include the opening cysteine and the closing phenylalanine or tryptophan. The order of the fields is CDR3 protein, CDR3 DNA, V gene, clone size, J gene, D gene, CDR3 length. The D gene is left open where the match is weak. For some rows the clone size is stated as once, few or many, or as a class when expanded; others skip it.

CDR3aa: CASTGGGNTIYF
CDR3nt: TGTGCCAGCACAGGGGGTGGGAACACCATATATTTT
v_gene: TRBV2
abundance: .
j_gene: TRBJ1-3
d_gene: TRBD1
len: 12

CDR3aa: CASSFGTGLETQYF
CDR3nt: TGTGCCAGCAGCTTCGGGACAGGGCTGGAGACCCAGTACTTC
v_gene: TRBV7-9
abundance: once
j_gene: TRBJ2-5
d_gene: TRBD1
len: 14

CDR3aa: CSAIRTGQQFF
CDR3nt: TGCAGTGCAATCCGCACGGGACAGCAGTTCTTC
v_gene: TRBV20-1
abundance: .
j_gene: TRBJ2-1
d_gene: .
len: 11

CDR3aa: CASSPNLGVMNTEAFF
CDR3nt: TGTGCCAGCAGCCCTAACCTCGGGGTCATGAACACTGAAGCTTTCTTT
v_gene: TRBV14
abundance: few
j_gene: TRBJ1-1
d_gene: .
len: 16

CDR3aa: CASSQGGGESSYNEQFF
CDR3nt: TGTGCCAGCAGCCAAGGGGGCGGGGAGAGCTCCTACAATGAGCAGTTCTTC
v_gene: TRBV21-1
abundance: few
j_gene: TRBJ2-1
d_gene: .
len: 17

CDR3aa: CASSLDSPRGEQFF
CDR3nt: TGTGCCAGCAGCTTAGATTCGCCTAGGGGTGAGCAGTTCTTC
v_gene: TRBV11-3
abundance: .
j_gene: TRBJ2-1
d_gene: .
len: 14

CDR3aa: CASSFRLAEFTDTQYF
CDR3nt: TGTGCCAGCAGCTTTCGACTAGCGGAATTCACAGATACGCAGTATTTT
v_gene: TRBV5-4
abundance: once
j_gene: TRBJ2-3
d_gene: TRBD2
len: 16

CDR3aa: CASSAGTTRETQYF
CDR3nt: TGTGCCAGCAGCGCCGGGACAACAAGAGAGACCCAGTACTTC
v_gene: TRBV7-3
abundance: .
j_gene: TRBJ2-5
d_gene: .
len: 14

CDR3aa: CASSLIPLAGWDEQFF
CDR3nt: TGTGCCAGCAGCTTAATCCCACTAGCGGGATGGGATGAGCAGTTCTTC
v_gene: TRBV7-2
abundance: .
j_gene: TRBJ2-1
d_gene: TRBD2
len: 16

CDR3aa: CASMTSGIRTETQYF
CDR3nt: TGTGCCAGCATGACTAGCGGGATAAGAACGGAGACCCAGTACTTC
v_gene: TRBV28
abundance: medium-sized
j_gene: TRBJ2-5
d_gene: TRBD2
len: 15

CDR3aa: CASSVLALSEQYF
CDR3nt: TGTGCCAGCAGTGTCCTAGCTTTAAGCGAGCAGTACTTC
v_gene: TRBV2
abundance: .
j_gene: TRBJ2-7
d_gene: .
len: 13

CDR3aa: CASSQGGLQYSSYEQYF
CDR3nt: TGTGCCAGCAGCCAAGGGGGCCTACAGTATTCCTCCTACGAGCAGTACTTC
v_gene: TRBV4-2
abundance: .
j_gene: TRBJ2-7
d_gene: .
len: 17

CDR3aa: CASSPSWFSSYNEQFF
CDR3nt: TGTGCTAGCAGCCCGTCGTGGTTTAGCTCCTACAATGAGCAGTTCTTC
v_gene: TRBV7-7
abundance: few
j_gene: TRBJ2-1
d_gene: .
len: 16

CDR3aa: CASSSPGLAGEQYF
CDR3nt: TGTGCCAGCAGTTCCCCGGGACTAGCGGGCGAGCAGTACTTC
v_gene: TRBV27
abundance: few
j_gene: TRBJ2-7
d_gene: TRBD2
len: 14

CDR3aa: CASSGRTEATFF
CDR3nt: TGTGCCAGCAGCGGGCGGACCGAAGCGACTTTCTTT
v_gene: TRBV4-2
abundance: many
j_gene: TRBJ1-1
d_gene: .
len: 12

CDR3aa: CASSPRDRVGDTQYF
CDR3nt: TGTGCCAGCTCACCAAGGGACAGGGTTGGAGATACGCAGTATTTT
v_gene: TRBV18
abundance: few
j_gene: TRBJ2-3
d_gene: TRBD1
len: 15

CDR3aa: CATRGTDTQYF
CDR3nt: TGTGCCACCAGGGGCACAGATACGCAGTATTTT
v_gene: TRBV6-5
abundance: .
j_gene: TRBJ2-3
d_gene: .
len: 11

CDR3aa: CASSLNNYYEQYF
CDR3nt: TGTGCCAGCAGCCTTAACAACTACTACGAGCAGTACTTC
v_gene: TRBV7-9
abundance: .
j_gene: TRBJ2-7
d_gene: .
len: 13

CDR3aa: CASSPQSRSETQYF
CDR3nt: TGTGCCAGCAGCCCCCAGTCGAGGAGCGAGACCCAGTACTTC
v_gene: TRBV7-9
abundance: few
j_gene: TRBJ2-5
d_gene: .
len: 14

CDR3aa: CASSLDSGTPEAF
CDR3nt: TGCGCCAGCAGCTTGGATTCCGGGACACCCGAGGCCTTC
v_gene: TRBV5-1
abundance: once
j_gene: TRBJ1-2
d_gene: .
len: 13

CDR3aa: CASSRTGKDEQYF
CDR3nt: TGTGCCAGCAGCAGGACAGGGAAAGACGAGCAGTACTTC
v_gene: TRBV6-1
abundance: .
j_gene: TRBJ2-7
d_gene: TRBD1
len: 13

CDR3aa: CASSSSRGQNYEQYF
CDR3nt: TGTGCCAGCTCAAGTTCGCGGGGACAGAACTACGAGCAGTACTTC
v_gene: TRBV18
abundance: .
j_gene: TRBJ2-7
d_gene: .
len: 15

CDR3aa: CASSQLAGEEDTQYF
CDR3nt: TGTGCCAGCAGCCAACTAGCGGGGGAGGAAGATACGCAGTATTTT
v_gene: TRBV7-9
abundance: few
j_gene: TRBJ2-3
d_gene: TRBD2
len: 15

CDR3aa: CASSPRAPLLGEQFF
CDR3nt: TGTGCCAGCAGCCCAAGGGCACCCCTCCTTGGTGAGCAGTTCTTC
v_gene: TRBV7-8
abundance: .
j_gene: TRBJ2-1
d_gene: .
len: 15